These 10 T cell receptor beta chains came from one sample sequenced in a study of long-term antiretroviral therapy in people with HIV (dated by TCRdb to between 2021 and 2023). The immunoSEQ hsTCRB v3.0 assay was used at survey level resolution to sequence the TRB variable region. This immuneACCESS table, as held by TCRdb, lists in-frame sequences with V and J called but not all clones. Of the missing ones, under half trace to an unresolved V gene in checked studies; the others have no known cause. The sample table contains some 20,000 clones; only one count was recorded for around four fifths of them. Roughly 7.5% of the sample rests with the top ten. The starting material was unsorted PBMCs, obtained at the start of antiretroviral therapy, before treatment. Receptor source: a woman in her forties with HIV.

This rearrangement joins TRBV2 to TRBJ1-1; the match to TRBD1 covers 11 bases. V was clipped by 6 bases and J by 4 bases; unmatched bases: 4. The germline V gene has CDR1 SNHLY and CDR2 FYNNEI. The CDR3 sequence is 14 residues long. This CDR3 is CASRPGQGVTEAFF. The CDR3 DNA sequence: TGTGCCAGCAGACCGGGACAGGGGGTCACTGAAGCTTTCTTT.

The chain joins TRBV5-4 to TRBJ2-2; no firm D call. Per germline, CDR1 SGHNT and CDR2 YYREEE (reference sequence). V gave up 2 bases and J gave up 1 base, with 6 bases separating them. The CDR3 is 14 amino acids. The DNA for the CDR3 is TGTGCCAGCAGCTTCGACGGGAACACCGGGGAGCTGTTTTTT. Translation: CASSFDGNTGELFF. Drawing the rest from reference TRBV5-4 and TRBJ2-2, the complete variable domain is ETGVTQSPTHLIKTRGQQVTLRCSSQSGHNTVSWYQQALGQGPQFIFQYYREEENGRGNFPPRFSGLQFPNYSSELNVNALELDDSALYLCASSFDGNTGELFFGEGSRLTVL.

This clone came up once. The gene calls are TRBV7-2 and TRBJ2-7; unclear D gene. The CDR3 runs 14 residues. With 2 bases removed from V and 0 bases from J, the gap between germline ends came to 8 bases. Germline V gene lookup returns CDR1 SGHTA and CDR2 FQGNSA. CDR3 region: CASSLSRSSYEQYF. CDR3 in DNA: TGTGCCAGCAGCTTAAGTAGGAGCTCCTACGAGCAGTACTTC.

The chain has TRBV11-2 and TRBJ2-1; D unresolved. CDR3 length: 14 residues. CDR1 is SGHAT and CDR2 is FQNNGV in the germline V gene. With 2 bases removed from V and 7 bases from J, the gap between germline ends came to 12 bases. CDR3 protein: CASSLSSGRNEQFF. The DNA for the CDR3 is TGTGCCAGCAGCTTATCTTCTGGAAGGAATGAGCAGTTCTTC.

The chain combines TRBV12-5 with TRBJ2-2, with TRBD2 identical over 10 bases. The CDR3 contains 14 residues. Germline CDR1 LGHNT, CDR2 FRNRAP. V lost 6 bases to trimming and J lost 5 bases; unmatched junction nucleotides: 3. The CDR3 DNA follows: TGTGCTAGTGGGGCTAGCGGGGGAACCGGGGAGCTGTTTTTT. Protein: CASGASGGTGELFF. Variable domain in full (rest from reference TRBV12-5 and TRBJ2-2): DARVTQTPRHKVTEMGQEVTMRCQPILGHNTVFWYRQTMMQGLELLAYFRNRAPLDDSGMPKDRFSAEMPDATLATLKIQPSEPRDSAVYFCASGASGGTGELFFGEGSRLTVL.

This clone showed up just once. The CDR3 is CASSLDPGHYGYTF. The DNA for the CDR3 is TGTGCCAGCAGCTTAGACCCAGGCCACTATGGCTACACCTTC. The rearrangement uses TRBV11-3 and TRBJ1-2; D not certain. CDR1 and CDR2 from the germline V gene are SGHNT and YENEEA. The germline V and J ends were trimmed by 0 bases and 3 bases, with 8 bases remaining between them. The CDR3 spans 14 residues.

The gene calls are TRBV28 and TRBJ2-5; 7 positions agree with TRBD1. Germline V lookup: CDR1 MDHEN, CDR2 SYDVKM. The CDR3 sequence is 15 residues long. J lost 5 bases, V lost 3 bases, and 9 bases had no gene match. DNA of the CDR3: TGTGCCAGCAGTTTCCTTGACAGGGATGGGGAGACCCAGTACTTC. Translating gives CASSFLDRDGETQYF.

The gene calls are TRBV7-2 and TRBJ2-5; no reliable D call. Trimming left V 0 bases short and J 3 bases short, with 2 bases between. The CDR3 sequence is 12 residues long. The germline V gene encodes CDR1 SGHTA and CDR2 FQGNSA. This CDR3 is CASSLAEETQYF. Written as DNA, the CDR3 is TGTGCCAGCAGCTTAGCGGAAGAGACCCAGTACTTC. Using reference TRBV7-2 and TRBJ2-5 for the parts outside the CDR3, the full variable domain is GAGVSQSPSNKVTEKGKDVELRCDPISGHTALYWYRQSLGQGLEFLIYFQGNSAPDKSGLPSDRFSAERTGGSVSTLTIQRTQQEDSAVYLCASSLAEETQYFGPGTRLLVL.

The chain recombines TRBV28 with TRBJ1-1; D gene unclear. This CDR3 has 11 residues. V gave up 6 bases and J gave up 7 bases, with 9 bases separating them. Germline CDR1 reads MDHEN; CDR2 reads SYDVKM. CDR3 DNA: TGTGCCAGCAGGGGCAACCGTGAAGCTTTCTTT. Its translation is CASRGNREAFF.

V is TRBV13 and J is TRBJ2-7, with 9 bases aligning to TRBD2. The CDR3 spans 15 residues. V gave up 6 bases and J gave up 9 bases; unmatched junction bases: 15. Germline V CDR1 and CDR2: PRHDT, FYEKMQ (reference sequence). In DNA, the CDR3 is TGTGCCAGCAGACAAGCGGCTAGCGGGGCTCCTTGGCAGTACTTC. It translates to CASRQAASGAPWQYF.